This T cell receptor (beta chain) was identified during a study of OX40 agonist ivuxolimab in advanced cancers. Method: immunoSEQ multiplex PCR; TCRdb's copy keeps in-frame clones and lacks some. The sample carries tens of thousands of clones, approximately 94% recorded once. Germline values: CDR1 SGHVS, CDR2 FQNEAQ. V dropped 8 bases and J dropped 6 bases, with 14 bases sitting between them. This CDR3 has 12 residues. Findings and caveats of the study: Some patients who did not respond also had low normalized T-cell clonal expansion. Compared with CD4+, CD8+ T cells on average had more expanded clones.

It was autoimmune disease history or systemic immunosuppression that excluded patients. This clone was detected only once. Its antigen is undetermined. The TCR was taken from an adult with an advanced solid tumor such as melanoma, head and neck, liver or kidney cancer. The chain has TRBV7-8 and TRBJ2-7, with D perhaps given as TRBD1 or TRBD2 (5 bases each). Sample: CD4+ or CD8+ T cells sorted from blood, taken in a trial of the OX40 agonist ivuxolimab. The chain's CDR3 is CASGSGSGEQYF. The CDR3 nucleotides read TGTGCCAGCGGCTCAGGGAGTGGCGAGCAGTACTTC.